This T cell receptor beta chain stems from a study of blood T cell repertoires in COVID-19. Cohorts were determined from participant-reported clinical history. Cohort 3 recovered donors had two negative PCRs, clearance, or symptom resolution. Germline loops: CDR1 SGHNT, CDR2 YENEEA. The CDR3 contains 14 residues. V gave up 1 base and J gave up 7 bases, with 14 bases separating them. In the original workflow: Researchers report that nucleated cell counts were estimated from reference gene primer amplification. Only in-frame clones appear in the TCRdb table, and some are missing; sequencing was by immunoSEQ multiplex PCR. V, J and clone size were drawn from that table, and D and trimming were deduced from the DNA. The repertoire has over 150,000 clones, around 80% of them found once; the top ten carry about 3.4%.

The chain joins TRBV11-3 to TRBJ2-7, with a possible D match to TRBD1 (6 bases). The receptor's source is a woman aged 55-75 years who had recovered from COVID-19. The sample consisted of PBMCs or T cells enriched from blood (not recorded which). The CDR3 DNA sequence: TGTGCCAGCAGCTTAGGTCCGACAGGTCGGGAGCAGTACTTC. This translates into CASSLGPTGREQYF. Looking up the rest from reference TRBV11-3 and TRBJ2-7 gives the full variable domain: EAGVVQSPRYKIIEKKQPVAFWCNPISGHNTLYWYLQNLGQGPELLIRYENEEAVDDSQLPKDRFSAERLKGVDSTLKIQPAELGDSAVYLCASSLGPTGREQYFGPGTRLTVT.